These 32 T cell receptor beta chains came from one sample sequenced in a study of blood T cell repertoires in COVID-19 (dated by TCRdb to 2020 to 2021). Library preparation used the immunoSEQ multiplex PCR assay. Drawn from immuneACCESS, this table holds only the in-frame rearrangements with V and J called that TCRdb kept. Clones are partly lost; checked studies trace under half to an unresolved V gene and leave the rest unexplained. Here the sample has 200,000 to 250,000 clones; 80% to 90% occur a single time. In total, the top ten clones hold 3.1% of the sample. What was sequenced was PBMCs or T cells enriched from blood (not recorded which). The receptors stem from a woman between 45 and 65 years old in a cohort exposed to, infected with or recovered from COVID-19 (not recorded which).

CDR3 DNA sequence: TGTGCCAGCTCCCGAACAGGGGTTGGAAACACCATATATTTT. Translating it yields CASSRTGVGNTIYF. The chain employs TRBV18 and TRBJ1-3; TRBD1 agrees at 7 bases. CDR3 length: 14 amino acids. Per germline, CDR1 KGHSH and CDR2 LQKENI. The junction had 5 bases not matched to a gene; V was cut back by 6 bases and J by 3 bases. Together with reference TRBV18 and TRBJ1-3, the CDR3 gives the full variable domain: NAGVMQNPRHLVRRRGQEARLRCSPMKGHSHVYWYRQLPEEGLKFMVYLQKENIIDESGMPKERFSAEFPKEGPSILRIQQVVRGDSAAYFCASSRTGVGNTIYFGEGSWLTVV.

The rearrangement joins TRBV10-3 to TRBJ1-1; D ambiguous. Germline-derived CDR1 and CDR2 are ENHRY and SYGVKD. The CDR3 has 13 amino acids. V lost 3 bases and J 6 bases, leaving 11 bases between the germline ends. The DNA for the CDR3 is TGTGCCATCAGTGACCCCGGAGGCGCTGAAGCTTTCTTT. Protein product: CAISDPGGAEAFF.

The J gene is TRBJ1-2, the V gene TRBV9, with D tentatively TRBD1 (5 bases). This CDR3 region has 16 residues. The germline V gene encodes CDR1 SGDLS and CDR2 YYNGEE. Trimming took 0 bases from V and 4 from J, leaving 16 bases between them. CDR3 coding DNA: TGTGCCAGCAGCGTAGCCGACCTCGACAGATTCTATGGCTACACCTTC. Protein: CASSVADLDRFYGYTF.

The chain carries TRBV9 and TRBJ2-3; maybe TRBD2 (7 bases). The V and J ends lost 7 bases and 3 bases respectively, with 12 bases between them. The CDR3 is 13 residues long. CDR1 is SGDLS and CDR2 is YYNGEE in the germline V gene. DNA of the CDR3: TGTGCCAGCGGGGGGGCCGTGACAGATACGCAGTATTTT. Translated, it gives CASGGAVTDTQYF.

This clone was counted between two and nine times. In DNA form, the CDR3 reads TGTGCCAGCAGCTTGGTGGGGACTAGCAACTATGAGCAGTTCTTC. As protein: CASSLVGTSNYEQFF. The chain has TRBV5-6 and TRBJ2-1; 9 bases map to TRBD2. This CDR3 is built from 15 residues. Germline values: CDR1 SGHDT, CDR2 YYEEEE. The V and J ends lost 0 bases and 8 bases, in that order; junction bases with no gene match: 6.

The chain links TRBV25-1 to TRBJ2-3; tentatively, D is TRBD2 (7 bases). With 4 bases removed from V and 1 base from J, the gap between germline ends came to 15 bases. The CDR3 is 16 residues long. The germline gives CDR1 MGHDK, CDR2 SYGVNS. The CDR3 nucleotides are TGTGCCAGCAGTGTTCTGAGGGGGGGACGCACAGATACGCAGTATTTT. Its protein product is CASSVLRGGRTDTQYF.

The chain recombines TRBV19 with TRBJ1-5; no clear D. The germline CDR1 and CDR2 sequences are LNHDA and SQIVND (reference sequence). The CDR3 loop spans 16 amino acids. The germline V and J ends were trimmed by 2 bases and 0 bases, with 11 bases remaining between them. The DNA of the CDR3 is TGTGCCAGTAGTATATCCCCCGGGAATAGCAATCAGCCCCAGCATTTT. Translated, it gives CASSISPGNSNQPQHF. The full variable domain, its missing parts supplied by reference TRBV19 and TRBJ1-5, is DGGITQSPKYLFRKEGQNVTLSCEQNLNHDAMYWYRQDPGQGLRLIYYSQIVNDFQKGDIAEGYSVSREKKESFPLTVTSAQKNPTAFYLCASSISPGNSNQPQHFGDGTRLSIL.

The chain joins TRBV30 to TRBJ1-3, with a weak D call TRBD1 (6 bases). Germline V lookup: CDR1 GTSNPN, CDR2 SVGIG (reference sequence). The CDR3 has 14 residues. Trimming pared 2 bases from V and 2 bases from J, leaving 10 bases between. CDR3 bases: TGTGCCTGGAGTATCCGGACAGCTGGAAACACCATATATTTT. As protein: CAWSIRTAGNTIYF.

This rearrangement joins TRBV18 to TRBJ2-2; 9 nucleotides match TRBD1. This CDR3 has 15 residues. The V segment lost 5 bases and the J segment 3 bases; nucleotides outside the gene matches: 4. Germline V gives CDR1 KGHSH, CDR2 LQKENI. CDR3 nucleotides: TGTGCCAGCTCAAGAAGGACAGGGGACACCGGGGAGCTGTTTTTT. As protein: CASSRRTGDTGELFF.

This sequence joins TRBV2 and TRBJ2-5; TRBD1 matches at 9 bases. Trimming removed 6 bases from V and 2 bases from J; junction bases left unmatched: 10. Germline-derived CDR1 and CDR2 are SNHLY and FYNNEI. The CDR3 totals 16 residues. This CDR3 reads CASRPTGTGYQETQYF. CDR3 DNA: TGTGCCAGCAGACCAACTGGGACAGGGTATCAAGAGACCCAGTACTTC. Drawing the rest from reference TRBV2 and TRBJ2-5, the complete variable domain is EPEVTQTPSHQVTQMGQEVILRCVPISNHLYFYWYRQILGQKVEFLVSFYNNEISEKSEIFDDQFSVERPDGSNFTLKIRSTKLEDSAMYFCASRPTGTGYQETQYFGPGTRLLVL.

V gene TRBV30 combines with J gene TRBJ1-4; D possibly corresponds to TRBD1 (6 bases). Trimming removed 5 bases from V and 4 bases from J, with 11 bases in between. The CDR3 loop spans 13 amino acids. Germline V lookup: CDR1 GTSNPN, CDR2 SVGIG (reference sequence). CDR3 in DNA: TGTGCCTGGGAGACAGGTTTTAATGAAAAACTGTTTTTT. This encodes CAWETGFNEKLFF.

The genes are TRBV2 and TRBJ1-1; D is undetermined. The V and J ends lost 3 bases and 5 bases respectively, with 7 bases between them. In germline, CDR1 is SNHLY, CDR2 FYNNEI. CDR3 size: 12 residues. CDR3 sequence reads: CASSDSGTEAFF. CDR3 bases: TGTGCCAGCAGTGACAGCGGAACTGAAGCTTTCTTT. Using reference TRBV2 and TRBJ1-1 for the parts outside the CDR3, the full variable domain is EPEVTQTPSHQVTQMGQEVILRCVPISNHLYFYWYRQILGQKVEFLVSFYNNEISEKSEIFDDQFSVERPDGSNFTLKIRSTKLEDSAMYFCASSDSGTEAFFGQGTRLTVV.

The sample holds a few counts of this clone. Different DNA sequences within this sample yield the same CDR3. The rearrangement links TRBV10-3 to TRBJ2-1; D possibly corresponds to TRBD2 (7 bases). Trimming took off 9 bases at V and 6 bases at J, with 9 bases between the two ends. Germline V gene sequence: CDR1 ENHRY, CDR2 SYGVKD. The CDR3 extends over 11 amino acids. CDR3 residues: CAIGGGNEQFF. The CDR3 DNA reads TGTGCCATAGGGGGGGGCAATGAGCAGTTCTTC.

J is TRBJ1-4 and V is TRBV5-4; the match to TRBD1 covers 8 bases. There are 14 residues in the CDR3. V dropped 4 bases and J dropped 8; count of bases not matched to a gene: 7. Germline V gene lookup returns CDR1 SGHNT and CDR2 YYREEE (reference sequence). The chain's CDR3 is CASSIDRGREKLFF. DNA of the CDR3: TGTGCCAGCAGCATCGACAGGGGTAGGGAAAAACTGTTTTTT.

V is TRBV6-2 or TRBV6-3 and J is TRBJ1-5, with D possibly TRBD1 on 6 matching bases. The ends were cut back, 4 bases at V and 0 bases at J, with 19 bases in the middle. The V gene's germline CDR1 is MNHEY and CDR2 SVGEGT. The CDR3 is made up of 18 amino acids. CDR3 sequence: CASSSRRYGTHSNQPQHF. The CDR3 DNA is TGTGCCAGCAGTTCGCGAAGATATGGGACACATAGCAATCAGCCCCAGCATTTT.

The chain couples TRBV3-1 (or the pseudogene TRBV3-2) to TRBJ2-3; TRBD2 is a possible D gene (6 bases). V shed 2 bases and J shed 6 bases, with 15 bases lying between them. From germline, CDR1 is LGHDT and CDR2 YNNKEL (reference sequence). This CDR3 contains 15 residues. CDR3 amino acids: CASSQYSQSGDTQYF. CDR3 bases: TGTGCCAGCAGCCAATACTCCCAAAGCGGGGATACGCAGTATTTT.

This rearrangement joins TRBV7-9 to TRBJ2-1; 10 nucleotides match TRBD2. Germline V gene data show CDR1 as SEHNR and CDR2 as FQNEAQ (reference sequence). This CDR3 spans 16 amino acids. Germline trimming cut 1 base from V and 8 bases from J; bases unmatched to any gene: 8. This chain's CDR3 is CASSLVPSGGADEQFF. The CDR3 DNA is TGTGCCAGCAGCTTAGTTCCCAGCGGGGGGGCCGATGAGCAGTTCTTC.

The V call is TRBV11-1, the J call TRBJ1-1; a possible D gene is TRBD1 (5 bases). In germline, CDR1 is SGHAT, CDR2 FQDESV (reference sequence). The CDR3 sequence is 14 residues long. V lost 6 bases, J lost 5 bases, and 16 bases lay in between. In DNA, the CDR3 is TGTGCCAGCAGACTAGCCAGGGAGGTAACTGAAGCTTTCTTT. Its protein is CASRLAREVTEAFF.

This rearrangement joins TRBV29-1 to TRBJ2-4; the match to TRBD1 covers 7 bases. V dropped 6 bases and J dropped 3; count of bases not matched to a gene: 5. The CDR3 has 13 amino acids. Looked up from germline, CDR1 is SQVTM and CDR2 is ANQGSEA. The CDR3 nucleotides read TGCAGCGTCGGACAGGACAACAAAAACATTCAGTACTTC. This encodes CSVGQDNKNIQYF.

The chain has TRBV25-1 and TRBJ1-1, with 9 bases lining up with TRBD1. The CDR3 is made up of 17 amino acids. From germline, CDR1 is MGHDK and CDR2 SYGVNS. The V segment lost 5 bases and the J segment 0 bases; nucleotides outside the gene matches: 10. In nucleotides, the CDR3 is TGTGCCAGCAGTAAGGGACAGGGTCCTCTAATGAACACTGAAGCTTTCTTT. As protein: CASSKGQGPLMNTEAFF.

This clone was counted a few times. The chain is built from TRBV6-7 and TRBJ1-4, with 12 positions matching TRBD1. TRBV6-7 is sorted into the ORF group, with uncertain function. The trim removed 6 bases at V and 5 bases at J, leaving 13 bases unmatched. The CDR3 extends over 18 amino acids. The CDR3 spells CASSPIRDRGRRNEKLFF. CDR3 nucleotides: TGTGCCAGCAGCCCTATACGGGACAGGGGGCGAAGAAATGAAAAACTGTTTTTT.

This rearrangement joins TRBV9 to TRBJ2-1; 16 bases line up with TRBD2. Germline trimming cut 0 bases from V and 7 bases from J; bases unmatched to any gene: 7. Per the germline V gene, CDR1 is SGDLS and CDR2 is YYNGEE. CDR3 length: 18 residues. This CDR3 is CASSVEGLAGGPSNEQFF. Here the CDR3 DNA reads TGTGCCAGCAGCGTAGAGGGACTAGCGGGGGGGCCATCGAATGAGCAGTTCTTC.

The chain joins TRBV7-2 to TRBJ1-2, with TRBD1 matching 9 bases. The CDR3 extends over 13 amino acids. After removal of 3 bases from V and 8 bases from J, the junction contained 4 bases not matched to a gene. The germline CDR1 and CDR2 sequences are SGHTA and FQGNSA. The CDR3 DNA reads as TGTGCCAGCAGCTTGGGACAGGGATGGGGCTACACCTTC. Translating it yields CASSLGQGWGYTF.

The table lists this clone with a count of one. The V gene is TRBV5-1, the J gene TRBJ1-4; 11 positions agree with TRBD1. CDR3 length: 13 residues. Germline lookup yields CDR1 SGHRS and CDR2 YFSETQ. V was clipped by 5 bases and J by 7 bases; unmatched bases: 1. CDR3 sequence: CASRGQGGEKLFF. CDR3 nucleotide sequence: TGCGCCAGCAGGGGACAGGGGGGTGAAAAACTGTTTTTT.

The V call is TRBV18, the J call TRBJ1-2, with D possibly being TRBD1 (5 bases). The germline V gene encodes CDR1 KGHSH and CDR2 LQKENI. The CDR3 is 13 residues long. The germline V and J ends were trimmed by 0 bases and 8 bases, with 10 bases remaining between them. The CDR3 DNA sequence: TGTGCCAGCTCACCACCGTTGGGGCAGGGCTACACCTTC. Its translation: CASSPPLGQGYTF.

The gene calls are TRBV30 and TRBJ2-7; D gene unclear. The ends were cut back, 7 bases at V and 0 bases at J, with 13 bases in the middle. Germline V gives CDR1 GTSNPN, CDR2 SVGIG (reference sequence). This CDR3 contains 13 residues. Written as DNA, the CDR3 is TGTGCCTATACCCCAGGATTCTCCTACGAGCAGTACTTC. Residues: CAYTPGFSYEQYF.

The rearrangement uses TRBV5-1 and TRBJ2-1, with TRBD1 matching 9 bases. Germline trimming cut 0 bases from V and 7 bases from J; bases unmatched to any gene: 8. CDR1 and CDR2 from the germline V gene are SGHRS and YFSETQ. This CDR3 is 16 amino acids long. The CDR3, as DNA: TGCGCCAGCAGCTTGGACAGGACAGGGGTAGGTAATGAGCAGTTCTTC. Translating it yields CASSLDRTGVGNEQFF.

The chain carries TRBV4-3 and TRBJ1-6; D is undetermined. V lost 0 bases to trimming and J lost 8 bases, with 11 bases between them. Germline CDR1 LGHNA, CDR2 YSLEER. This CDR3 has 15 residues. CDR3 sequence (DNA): TGCGCCAGCAGCCAAGAACCACAGCCCGATTCACCCCTCCACTTT. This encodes CASSQEPQPDSPLHF.

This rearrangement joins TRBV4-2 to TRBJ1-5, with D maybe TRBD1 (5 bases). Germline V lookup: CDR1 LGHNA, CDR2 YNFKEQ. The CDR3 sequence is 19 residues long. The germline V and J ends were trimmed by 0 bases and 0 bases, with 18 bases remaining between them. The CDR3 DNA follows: TGTGCCAGCAGCCAAGAGAGGTGGGGGGATACAGATAGCAATCAGCCCCAGCATTTT. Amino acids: CASSQERWGDTDSNQPQHF.

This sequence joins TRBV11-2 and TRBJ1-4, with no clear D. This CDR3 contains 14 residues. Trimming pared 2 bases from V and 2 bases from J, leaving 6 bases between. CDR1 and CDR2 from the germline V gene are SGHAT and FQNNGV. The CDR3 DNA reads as TGTGCCAGCAGCTTATTTCGTACTAATGAAAAACTGTTTTTT. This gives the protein CASSLFRTNEKLFF.

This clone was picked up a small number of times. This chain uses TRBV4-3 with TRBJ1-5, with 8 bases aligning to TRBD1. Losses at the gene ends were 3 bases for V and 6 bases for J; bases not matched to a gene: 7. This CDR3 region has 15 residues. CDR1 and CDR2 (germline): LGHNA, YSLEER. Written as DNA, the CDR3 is TGCGCCAGCAGCCAGTCTTGGACAGGGACTCAGCCCCAGCATTTT. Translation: CASSQSWTGTQPQHF.

CDR3 sequence: CASSVGPLATAPDTQYF. The CDR3 bases are TGTGCCAGCAGCGTAGGACCACTAGCGACCGCACCAGATACGCAGTATTTT. The V and J genes are TRBV9 and TRBJ2-3, with 7 bases aligning to TRBD2. The CDR3 loop spans 17 amino acids. CDR1 and CDR2 from the germline V gene are SGDLS and YYNGEE. Trimming cost V 0 bases and J 4 bases; bases outside gene matches: 11.